This record looks at one TCR beta chain sequence and its context. This clonotype was found a few times. Its binding antigen is unknown. The input lacks base qualities; no much larger clone sits a single base away. This beta chain is an off-target read within a library intended for alpha chains, so its frequency means little. The receptor library was made with 5' RACE. These reads were obtained on a NextSeq 500. The TCR library protocol attached a unique molecular identifier to each TCR cDNA molecule to allow correction of PCR and sequencing errors. The authors' pipeline ran thus. TCR identification, UMI-based error correction and CDR3 extraction were all carried out with Decombinator tools. TCRs above a frequency of 2 per 1,000, corresponding to the top 1% of the tumor frequency distribution, were defined as expanded. Expanded tumor TCRs statistically deemed absent (corrected P<0.05) from at least one tumor region were classed as regional, and all other expanded tumor TCRs were classed as ubiquitous. Each repertoire was subsampled 100 times to 5,000 TCRs, after which Renyi diversity was computed with the R vegan package. To build CDR3 similarity networks, amino acid triplet string-kernel similarity was used, and CDR3s were connected when their pairwise similarity was above 0.82. In-frame beta chains were kept once TCRdb had trimmed the public reads at Q25 with fastp and called clones with MiXCR. Here each entry gathers all rows of one CDR3 protein and keeps the most common genes and DNA. It is TCRdb's table, rather than the study itself, that gives the V and J calls and clone size. This sample comprises 16,000 or so distinct CDR3 sequences, 5.8% of them detected only once. The top ten hold 10% of the sample.

This specimen belongs to a study of spatial heterogeneity in lung cancer (dated by TCRdb to about 2019). About the investigation overall: More beta-chain than alpha-chain transcripts were consistently detected, likely reflecting higher beta-chain transcript abundance. In tumor regions, TCR transcript counts showed a strong correlation with a T cell transcriptional module score derived from matched bulk RNA-seq. In the raw uncorrected reads, each unique combination of TCR and UMI appeared more than ten times on average. In non-small cell lung cancer, the study made a quantitative comparison of TCR alpha and beta repertoires among multiple tumor regions, matched nontumor lung and blood. TCR repertoire features were related to nonsynonymous mutation counts determined by whole-exome sequencing of tumor tissue. At surgery, both alpha and beta chains were TCR-sequenced in some 220 tumor regions, roughly 64 matched nontumor lung samples and over 50 PBMC samples.

This specimen's time point label, interpreted: sample taken at primary tumor resection. Donors were 70 or so patients with early-stage, untreated non-small cell lung cancer from the lung TRACERx cohort. For TCR sequencing, whole RNA was extracted from tumor and nontumor lung tissue, or from cryopreserved PBMC samples, and no cell sorting was done. A patient was chosen for TCR sequencing only when enough RNA was available from at least two tumor regions. Tumor and adjacent nontumor lung specimens were reviewed by a lung pathologist before selection. Study-level results and caveats: Counts of ubiquitous and regional expanded TCRs correlated with counts of ubiquitous and regional nonsynonymous mutations, respectively. TCR-seq coverage of tumor T cells was estimated at only approximately 7% for alpha chains and 12% to 15% for beta chains. The tumor nonsynonymous mutation count correlated with the number of expanded alpha and beta TCRs within the tumor. Additional single-cell paired TCR alpha and beta sequencing was considered necessary to confirm, at a functional level, the hypothesis that regional TCRs recognize regional mutations.

The input for sequencing was lung tumor tissue, taken at surgery. The receptor's source is a female donor with early-stage non-small cell lung cancer.

The CDR3 region: CASSLNHWTYEQYF. The nucleotides read TGTGCCAGCAGCTTAAATCACTGGACCTACGAGCAGTACTTC. The V and J genes are TRBV7-2 and TRBJ2-7; the D gene remains uncertain. The V end loses 2 bases and the J end loses 2 bases, and a stretch of 10 bases separates them. The CDR3 holds 14 amino acids from the cysteine to the phenylalanine. Only CDR3 DNA is held: 42 bases, read in frame from base 1. CDR1 and CDR2 were assigned from the germline V gene as SGHTA and FQGNSA. Here the CDR3 is joined to the reference TRBV7-2 and TRBJ2-7 genes, and the full variable domain is: GAGVSQSPSNKVTEKGKDVELRCDPISGHTALYWYRQSLGQGLEFLIYFQGNSAPDKSGLPSDRFSAERTGGSVSTLTIQRTQQEDSAVYLCASSLNHWTYEQYFGPGTRLTVT.